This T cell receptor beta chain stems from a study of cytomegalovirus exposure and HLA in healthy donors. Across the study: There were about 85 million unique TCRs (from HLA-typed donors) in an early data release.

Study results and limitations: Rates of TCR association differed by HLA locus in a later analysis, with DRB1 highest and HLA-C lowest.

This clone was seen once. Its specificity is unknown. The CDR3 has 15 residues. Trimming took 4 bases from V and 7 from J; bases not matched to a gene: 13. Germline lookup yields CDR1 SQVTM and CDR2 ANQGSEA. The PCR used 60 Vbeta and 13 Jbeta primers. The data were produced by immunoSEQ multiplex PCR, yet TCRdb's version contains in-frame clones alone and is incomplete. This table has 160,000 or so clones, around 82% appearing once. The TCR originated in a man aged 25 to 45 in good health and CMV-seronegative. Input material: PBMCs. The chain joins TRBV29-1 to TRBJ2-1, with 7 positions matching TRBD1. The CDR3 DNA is TGCAGCGTTGTTTTCGTGAGGGGGCGGCGGAATGAGCAGTTCTTC. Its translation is CSVVFVRGRRNEQFF.